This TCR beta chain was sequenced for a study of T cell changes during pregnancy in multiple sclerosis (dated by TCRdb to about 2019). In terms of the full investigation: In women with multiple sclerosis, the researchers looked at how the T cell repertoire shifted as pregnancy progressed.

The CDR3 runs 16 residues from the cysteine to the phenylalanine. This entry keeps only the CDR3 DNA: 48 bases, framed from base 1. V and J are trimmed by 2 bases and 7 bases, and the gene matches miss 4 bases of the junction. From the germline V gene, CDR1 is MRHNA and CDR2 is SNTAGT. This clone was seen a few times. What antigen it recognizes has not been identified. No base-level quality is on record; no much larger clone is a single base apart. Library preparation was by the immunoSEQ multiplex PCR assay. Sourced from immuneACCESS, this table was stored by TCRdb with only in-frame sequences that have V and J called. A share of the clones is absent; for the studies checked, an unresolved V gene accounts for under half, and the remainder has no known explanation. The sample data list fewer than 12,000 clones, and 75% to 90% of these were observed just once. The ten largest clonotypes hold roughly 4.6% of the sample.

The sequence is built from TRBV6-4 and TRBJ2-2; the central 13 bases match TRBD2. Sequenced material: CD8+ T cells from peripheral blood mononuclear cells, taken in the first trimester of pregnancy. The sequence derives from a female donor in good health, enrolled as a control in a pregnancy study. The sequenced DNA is TGTGCCAGCAGTGACACTAGCGGGGGGGCCATCGGGGAGCTGTTTTTT. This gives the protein CASSDTSGGAIGELFF.